This entry describes one TCR beta chain. As yet, its antigen is unknown. Germline V CDR1 and CDR2: SGHTA, FQGNSA. The J segment lost 5 bases and the V segment lost 1 base, leaving 9 bases of the junction unmatched. This CDR3 spans 17 amino acids. This specimen belongs to a study of beta chain features in type 1 diabetes. Study findings and constraints: Among patients, naive, central memory and Treg TCRB repertoires appeared more similar than among healthy donors. Whether TCRB rearrangement is influenced by HLA type went unresolved here. TCRB CDR3 length was moderately but significantly reduced in all four CD4+ subsets of Type 1 diabetes patients. Shorter templates might be favored by PCR, and equally so in patients and in controls.

The whole isolated RNA underwent reverse transcription, so sequencing captured expressed TCRB transcripts. Clones were read by immunoSEQ multiplex PCR, and TCRdb kept only the in-frame ones, dropping some. The data show some 44,000 clones, 65% to 70% seen once. This TCR derives from a woman aged 18-29 years with type 1 diabetes. This chain uses TRBV7-2 with TRBJ2-7; 12 nucleotides align to TRBD2. What was sequenced was Tregs from blood. The CDR3: CASSLVPLTSGSHEQYF. The CDR3 region has the DNA TGTGCCAGCAGCTTAGTCCCCCTGACTAGCGGGAGCCACGAGCAGTACTTC.